Reported below is one TCR beta chain. CDR1 is ENHRY and CDR2 is SYGVKD in the germline V gene. Between the trimmed V and J ends, which lost 1 base and 5 bases, there was a span of 5 bases. The length of the CDR3 is 12 residues. The sample originates from a study of blood T cell repertoires in COVID-19. Across the study: The United States, Italy and Spain provided the acute and convalescent COVID-19 samples. In each case, the material was cDNA or gDNA derived from T cells, B-cell-depleted T cells, or PBMCs.

Under the authors' procedure: Amplifying reference gene primers gave estimates of nucleated cell counts. This table comes from immunoSEQ multiplex PCR, and its TCRdb copy is limited to in-frame clones, with some not included. The V and J calls and the clone size are those of that table, but D and trimming were determined from the DNA. The sample records some 300,000 clones, approximately 86% being singletons. This TCR was sampled from a man younger than 35 with active or convalescent COVID-19. The chain joins TRBV10-3 to TRBJ1-1; D is unclear. The specimen was peripheral blood. This chain's CDR3 is CAISEWETEAFF. Here the CDR3 DNA reads TGTGCCATCAGTGAGTGGGAGACTGAAGCTTTCTTT.